The clone carrying this TCR beta chain is labeled as medium-sized. Its antigen remains unknown. 5'RACE with 10-nucleotide random UMIs generated the cDNA. Over 170 million TCR-beta sequences from 15-18 subjects came out of each sequencing run. TCRdb fed the 5' RACE reads into MiXCR, producing one record per CDR3 protein. The sample holds more than 15,000 distinct CDR3 sequences; roughly 14% are singletons and the top ten take about an eighth. This sample was included in a study of neurological immune-mediated disorders. Whole-study results and caveats: Subjects shared no identical expanded-clone CDR3 amino acid sequences, suggesting private TCR-beta repertoires in all groups.

The starting material, 2 million PBMCs stored at -80 C, gave rise to the unsorted libraries. CDR3 size: 11 residues. With 3 bases removed from V and 7 bases from J, the gap between germline ends came to 6 bases. Germline CDR1 SSHAT, CDR2 FNYEAQ (reference sequence). The receptor's source is a man in his 60s with HTLV-1-associated myelopathy (HAM/TSP). Source material: PBMCs. The chain has TRBV7-7 and TRBJ2-5; D not resolved. The CDR3 nucleotides read TGTGCCAGCAGCTTTTCAGGGACCCAGTACTTC. Translated: CASSFSGTQYF.